The following is a TCR beta chain sequence with its context. The antigen is undetermined. PCR employed 60 Vbeta and 13 Jbeta primers. Here immunoSEQ multiplex PCR was the method, and the copy in TCRdb shows in-frame clones only, minus some. This table has 130,000 or so clones, roughly three quarters appearing once. The data stem from a study of cytomegalovirus exposure and HLA in healthy donors. Study-wide points: It was assumed in the presence/absence analyses that sequencing depth was roughly uniform across donors. Follow-up analysis found HLA locus-dependent TCR association rates, highest for DRB1 and lowest for HLA-C.

The specimen was PBMCs. The receptor's source is a woman in her sixties or seventies in good health and CMV-seronegative.

The CDR3: CASSEPPGTSGGTGELFF. For the CDR3, the DNA is TGTGCCAGCAGCGAACCACCCGGGACTAGCGGGGGGACCGGGGAGCTGTTTTTT. The V and J genes are TRBV7-9 and TRBJ2-2; 15 positions agree with TRBD2. After removal of 5 bases from V and 5 bases from J, the junction contained 9 bases not matched to a gene. The CDR3 length is 18 residues. Germline loops: CDR1 SEHNR, CDR2 FQNEAQ (reference sequence).